The source of this TCR beta chain is a study of ipilimumab plus nivolumab after autologous stem cell transplantation. Study in general: The myeloma cohort included high-risk transplant-naive patients and patients relapsing within 3 years of a first autologous transplant.

Comment on this clone: At the DNA level, this CDR3 is encoded by other sequences in the same sample as well.

Trimming removed 5 bases at V and 0 bases at J, with 7 bases between. The germline gives CDR1 SGHAT, CDR2 FQNNGV. The CDR3 loop spans 13 amino acids. The method was immunoSEQ multiplex PCR; TCRdb's version includes in-frame clones alone and lacks a portion of them. This table has just over 40,000 clones, nearly 95% appearing once. The input for sequencing was PBMCs, taken in a trial of ipilimumab plus nivolumab as post-transplant consolidation. This sequence was found in a male donor with multiple myeloma. V gene TRBV11-2 combines with J gene TRBJ1-1; D is unclear. This CDR3 is CASSLTVNTEAFF. For the CDR3, the DNA is TGTGCCAGCAGCCTCACAGTGAACACTGAAGCTTTCTTT.